This TCR beta chain was retrieved from a study of blood T cell repertoires in COVID-19. Looking at the study overall: Sample material is recorded as cDNA or gDNA derived from T cells, B-cell-depleted T cells, or PBMCs.

CDR3 length: 14 residues. V was trimmed by 1 base and J by 0 bases, leaving 5 bases between them. The V gene's germline CDR1 is SGHNT and CDR2 YYREEE (reference sequence). Sequenced by immunoSEQ multiplex PCR; TCRdb stores in-frame clones only, minus some. The sample holds approximately 77,000 clones, 70% to 90% seen once. The sample consisted of peripheral blood. This receptor was taken from an elderly woman with acute or convalescent COVID-19. The gene calls are TRBV5-4 and TRBJ2-1; no reliable D call. CDR3 bases: TGTGCCAGCAGCTTGAGGAGCTCCTACAATGAGCAGTTCTTC. Translated, it gives CASSLRSSYNEQFF.